This T cell receptor (beta chain) came from a study of response to subunit inactivated influenza vaccine. The study, taken as a whole, reports: Every seasonal influenza vaccination brings in few new T cells, the authors suggested.

Unmatched junction bases numbered 12, after V lost 5 bases and J lost 8 bases. This CDR3 is built from 15 residues. CDR1 and CDR2 (germline): SQVTM, ANQGSEA. With respect to this clonotype: Its antigen is currently unknown.

In TCRdb, the RT-PCR reads were re-called with MiXCR into one record per CDR3 protein. The table lists hundreds of thousands of distinct CDR3 sequences, approximately 24% of them singletons. The chain couples TRBV29-1 to TRBJ2-3; TRBD2 matches 11 bases. Material: CD4+ T cells sorted from PBMCs, obtained 5 days after vaccination. This receptor was taken from a man in his fifties who received an inactivated influenza vaccine. The CDR3 spells CSVYKLAGVASTQYF. In DNA form, the CDR3 reads TGCAGCGTTTACAAACTAGCGGGAGTGGCGAGTACGCAGTATTTT.